Listed below are T cell receptor beta chains from one sample, sequenced in a study of Graves' ophthalmopathy and Graves' hyperthyroidism. A single record per CDR3 protein comes from TCRdb applying MiXCR to the multiplex PCR reads. This table holds 650,000 to 900,000 distinct CDR3 sequences, 40% found once. Sequencing input: peripheral blood. Receptors were obtained from an adult man with Graves' ophthalmopathy. Both conserved end residues are part of each CDR3. Each record gives: V gene, D gene, J gene, clone size, CDR3 protein. The D gene is left open where the match is weak. Some rows mark clone size as missing; the rest say once, few, many or name a class of expanded clone.

>TRBV2|-|TRBJ1-1|-
CASSPLAVTNTEAFF
>TRBV20-1|TRBD1|TRBJ2-7|-
CSASRQGQYDEQYF
>TRBV7-9|-|TRBJ1-4|-
CASSQRTVWEKLFF
>TRBV29-1|-|TRBJ1-4|few
CSVEDLRDSGNEKLFF
>TRBV2|-|TRBJ1-1|many
CASSERGSRYTEAFF
>TRBV7-3|-|TRBJ1-5|few
CASSLNWDLRGQPQHF
>TRBV10-3|-|TRBJ2-7|many
CAISEGTGTYEQYF
>TRBV7-2|-|TRBJ2-6|many
CASSLNLGYGANVLTF
>TRBV10-3|-|TRBJ1-1|-
CASMRAKAFF
>TRBV7-9|-|TRBJ2-5|many
CASSLGVPGETQYF
>TRBV2|TRBD2|TRBJ2-5|-
CASSQGLDTQETQYF
>TRBV20-1|-|TRBJ1-5|-
CSASSQREYQETQHF
>TRBV7-9|TRBD1|TRBJ1-2|few
CASELTRMDRGGGYTF
>TRBV20-1|-|TRBJ2-5|-
CSARVGSETQYF